The rows below give T cell receptor beta chains drawn from one sample of a study of siplizumab effects on memory and regulatory T cells. The repertoire was sequenced with immunoSEQ multiplex PCR; TCRdb's copy has only in-frame clones and lacks some. The sample includes 100,000 to 120,000 clones, roughly 89% of them seen just once. Sequenced material: CD4+ T cells sorted from blood. Receptors were obtained from a human donor in good health. CDR3s include the opening cysteine and the closing phenylalanine or tryptophan. The D gene is left open where the match is weak. Clone sizes are given selectively: once, few, many, or a class where the clone is expanded.

D	V	length	J	size	CDR3	DNA
-	TRBV14	14	TRBJ1-1	-	CASSQSGTADGGFF	TGTGCCAGCAGCCAGTCCGGGACCGCCGATGGGGGTTTCTTT
TRBD1	TRBV4-1	16	TRBJ1-2	-	CASSQERGQGAYGYTF	TGCGCCAGCAGCCAAGAAAGGGGACAGGGGGCATATGGCTACACCTTC
-	TRBV5-1	12	TRBJ2-7	-	CASSFSTTEQYF	TGCGCCAGCAGCTTCTCGACTACCGAGCAGTACTTC
TRBD2	TRBV6-5	13	TRBJ2-1	-	CASRRDYDSEQFF	TGTGCCAGCAGACGGGACTACGACAGTGAGCAGTTCTTC
-	TRBV19	15	TRBJ2-1	-	CASSIGQSSYNEQFF	TGTGCCAGTAGTATCGGTCAGAGCTCCTACAATGAGCAGTTCTTC
TRBD1	TRBV2	15	TRBJ2-2	-	CASGGQGNWPGELFF	TGTGCCAGCGGTGGACAGGGAAATTGGCCCGGGGAGCTGTTTTTT
-	TRBV14	11	TRBJ1-1	-	CASSQNTEAFF	TGTGCCAGCAGCCAGAACACTGAAGCTTTCTTT
TRBD1	TRBV6-5	15	TRBJ1-1	-	CASIRQGGVGDEAFF	TGTGCCAGCATACGACAGGGTGGGGTTGGGGATGAAGCTTTCTTT
-	TRBV11-2	13	TRBJ2-5	once	CASSSPAGETQYF	TGTGCCAGCAGCTCCCCCGCCGGGGAGACCCAGTACTTC
-	TRBV15	13	TRBJ1-5	few	CATSRESRQPQHF	TGTGCCACCAGCAGAGAATCGCGCCAGCCCCAGCATTTT
-	TRBV15	16	TRBJ1-5	-	CATSRDLGPDIKPQHF	TGTGCCACCAGCAGAGATCTGGGGCCAGATATCAAGCCCCAGCATTTT
-	TRBV15	16	TRBJ2-3	-	CATSRGGAGPTDTQYF	TGTGCCACCAGCAGAGGAGGCGCGGGACCCACAGATACGCAGTATTTT
-	TRBV4-1	15	TRBJ2-3	-	CASSQILGSTDTQYF	TGCGCCAGCAGCCAAATTCTGGGAAGCACAGATACGCAGTATTTT
TRBD1	TRBV5-6	14	TRBJ2-5	-	CASRRDRAAETQYF	TGTGCCAGCAGGCGGGACAGGGCCGCGGAGACCCAGTACTTC
-	TRBV10-2	17	TRBJ1-4	-	CATSKETGEATNEKLFF	TGCGCCACCTCTAAGGAAACAGGAGAGGCAACTAATGAAAAACTGTTTTTT
-	TRBV21-1	16	TRBJ2-5	-	CASSKPDRASEETQYF	TGTGCCAGCAGCAAGCCGGACAGGGCAAGTGAAGAGACCCAGTACTTC
-	TRBV2	16	TRBJ2-2	-	CASSIKRGHTTGELFF	TGTGCCAGCAGTATAAAACGGGGACACACCACCGGGGAGCTGTTTTTT
-	TRBV30	12	TRBJ1-1	-	CSGREMNTEAFF	TGTTCCGGCCGGGAAATGAACACTGAAGCTTTCTTT
TRBD2	TRBV5-6	18	TRBJ2-5	-	CASSLILGGLAGVETQYF	TGTGCCAGCAGCCTCATCTTAGGGGGACTAGCGGGAGTAGAGACCCAGTACTTC
TRBD1	TRBV5-5	16	TRBJ2-1	-	CASSRLGTGLGNEQFF	TGTGCCAGCAGCCGGTTAGGGACAGGGCTGGGCAATGAGCAGTTCTTC
-	TRBV5-4	15	TRBJ2-1	-	CASSLGILYSNEQFF	TGTGCCAGCAGCCTAGGGATCTTGTACTCCAATGAGCAGTTCTTC
-	TRBV6-5	13	TRBJ2-7	-	CASSPGSTYEQYF	TGTGCCAGCAGCCCCGGGAGTACCTACGAGCAGTACTTC
-	TRBV7-6	11	TRBJ2-7	-	CASSSADEQYF	TGTGCCAGCAGCAGTGCAGACGAGCAGTACTTC
-	TRBV5-1	17	TRBJ2-6	-	CASSPAVRVTGANVLTF	TGCGCCAGCAGCCCGGCGGTCAGGGTCACTGGGGCCAACGTCCTGACTTTC
-	TRBV7-9	16	TRBJ1-1	-	CASSPRGRGVDTEAFF	TGTGCCAGCAGCCCCCGGGGCAGGGGTGTGGACACTGAAGCTTTCTTT
-	TRBV6-6	13	TRBJ2-1	-	CASIRDFNNEQFF	TGTGCCAGCATCCGGGACTTTAACAATGAGCAGTTCTTC
-	TRBV6-5	15	TRBJ2-5	-	CASSYSGTGLGEQYF	TGTGCCAGCAGTTACTCGGGGACGGGGTTGGGGGAGCAGTACTTC
-	TRBV30	14	TRBJ1-2	-	CAWSPSGRVGGYTF	TGTGCCTGGAGTCCCTCGGGCAGGGTCGGTGGCTACACCTTC
-	TRBV11-1	15	TRBJ2-2	-	CASSLVMSNTGELFF	TGTGCCAGCAGCTTAGTGATGTCGAACACCGGGGAGCTGTTTTTT
-	TRBV6-6	13	TRBJ1-5	-	CASSYLADQPQHF	TGTGCCAGCAGTTACTTAGCGGATCAGCCCCAGCATTTT
-	TRBV19	15	TRBJ1-2	-	CASNHRTAENYGYTF	TGTGCCAGTAACCATCGAACGGCGGAAAACTATGGCTACACCTTC
-	TRBV6-1	14	TRBJ1-2	-	CATRLGGRDYGYTF	TGTGCCACCAGGTTGGGCGGAAGAGACTATGGCTACACCTTC
-	TRBV9	15	TRBJ1-2	-	CASATAGAPNYGYTF	TGTGCCAGCGCCACTGCGGGGGCCCCTAACTATGGCTACACCTTC
-	TRBV5-4	14	TRBJ2-1	-	CASSLGLAKGGQFF	TGTGCCAGCAGCTTGGGTCTAGCTAAAGGGGGGCAGTTCTTC
-	TRBV7-6	14	TRBJ2-3	-	CASSTGRATDTQYF	TGTGCCAGCAGCACTGGCCGGGCCACAGATACGCAGTATTTT
TRBD1	TRBV7-2	13	TRBJ1-1	once	CASSLGQGGEAFF	TGTGCCAGCAGTTTAGGACAGGGAGGGGAAGCTTTCTTT
-	TRBV7-7	16	TRBJ2-2	-	CASSPTPGANTGELFF	TGTGCTAGCAGCCCCACCCCAGGCGCGAACACCGGGGAGCTGTTTTTT
-	TRBV6-6	13	TRBJ1-5	-	CASSYSMNQPQHF	TGTGCCAGCTCCTATTCGATGAATCAGCCCCAGCATTTT
TRBD1	TRBV9	16	TRBJ1-2	-	CASSVGGQGAGYGYTF	TGTGCCAGCAGCGTAGGGGGTCAGGGGGCCGGCTATGGCTACACCTTC
-	TRBV18	14	TRBJ1-2	-	CASSPRGGNYGYTF	TGTGCCAGCTCACCACGGGGGGGGAACTATGGCTACACCTTC
-	TRBV7-9	13	TRBJ2-2	-	CASSRQFGGELFF	TGTGCCAGCAGCCGACAGTTCGGGGGGGAGCTGTTTTTT
-	TRBV4-2	14	TRBJ2-3	once	CASSQDDSTDTQYF	TGTGCCAGCAGCCAAGATGACAGCACAGATACGCAGTATTTT
-	TRBV30	14	TRBJ2-5	-	CAWKKGPVLETQYF	TGTGCCTGGAAGAAGGGCCCAGTTTTGGAGACCCAGTACTTC
-	TRBV29-1	17	TRBJ2-1	-	CSVEGAVALSSYNEQFF	TGCAGCGTTGAGGGGGCGGTAGCCCTAAGCTCCTACAATGAGCAGTTCTTC
-	TRBV6-5	15	TRBJ1-1	few	CASRGRPGVNTEAFF	TGTGCCAGCCGAGGGCGGCCAGGGGTGAACACTGAAGCTTTCTTT
TRBD1	TRBV5-1	15	TRBJ2-2	once	CASSPQGVLTGELFF	TGCGCCAGCAGCCCCCAGGGGGTCCTCACCGGGGAGCTGTTTTTT
-	TRBV7-9	12	TRBJ2-3	-	CASRLSTDTQYF	TGTGCCAGCCGCTTGAGCACAGATACGCAGTATTTT
TRBD2	TRBV7-7	16	TRBJ2-5	-	CASSPTGGRAGETQYF	TGTGCTAGCAGCCCGACGGGCGGGAGGGCCGGGGAGACCCAGTACTTC
-	TRBV10-1	14	TRBJ2-1	few	CASSAGTTYNEQFF	TGCGCCAGCAGTGCGGGGACAACCTACAATGAGCAGTTCTTC
TRBD1	TRBV2	16	TRBJ1-6	-	CASRRDREAWNSPLHF	TGTGCCAGCAGACGCGACAGGGAGGCTTGGAATTCACCCCTCCACTTT
TRBD2	TRBV5-1	15	TRBJ2-1	once	CASSLEAGGRNEQFF	TGCGCCAGCAGCTTGGAAGCGGGGGGGCGCAATGAGCAGTTCTTC
-	TRBV25-1	14	TRBJ1-1	-	CASSREGGGVEAFF	TGTGCCAGTTCAAGAGAGGGGGGTGGCGTTGAAGCTTTCTTT
TRBD1	TRBV5-1	14	TRBJ2-7	-	CASSPEQGAYEQYF	TGCGCCAGCAGCCCCGAACAGGGGGCCTACGAGCAGTACTTC
TRBD1	TRBV5-1	15	TRBJ1-1	-	CASSLEQGAGTEAFF	TGCGCCAGCAGCTTGGAGCAGGGGGCAGGGACTGAAGCTTTCTTT